This record looks at one T cell receptor (beta chain) sequence and its context. This sample stems from a study of T cell responses to AZD1222 COVID-19 vaccine. With 5 bases removed from V and 1 base from J, the gap between germline ends came to 8 bases. Germline CDR1 and CDR2: LNHDA and SQIVND (reference sequence). CDR3 length equals 13 residues. The assay was immunoSEQ multiplex PCR, and TCRdb's table has in-frame clones only and misses some. The table has more than 150,000 clones, more than 90% seen once; the top ten hold about 1.6%. The sample was peripheral blood, taken 28 days after the second AZD1222 dose. This chain uses TRBV19 with TRBJ1-2; possibly TRBD1 for D (5 bases). This clonotype originated in an adult who received the AZD1222 COVID-19 vaccine. This CDR3 is CASSRQRNYGYTF. The CDR3 DNA reads TGTGCCAGTAGTCGACAGCGTAACTATGGCTACACCTTC. The variable domain in full, completed from reference TRBV19 and TRBJ1-2, reads DGGITQSPKYLFRKEGQNVTLSCEQNLNHDAMYWYRQDPGQGLRLIYYSQIVNDFQKGDIAEGYSVSREKKESFPLTVTSAQKNPTAFYLCASSRQRNYGYTFGSGTRLTVV.